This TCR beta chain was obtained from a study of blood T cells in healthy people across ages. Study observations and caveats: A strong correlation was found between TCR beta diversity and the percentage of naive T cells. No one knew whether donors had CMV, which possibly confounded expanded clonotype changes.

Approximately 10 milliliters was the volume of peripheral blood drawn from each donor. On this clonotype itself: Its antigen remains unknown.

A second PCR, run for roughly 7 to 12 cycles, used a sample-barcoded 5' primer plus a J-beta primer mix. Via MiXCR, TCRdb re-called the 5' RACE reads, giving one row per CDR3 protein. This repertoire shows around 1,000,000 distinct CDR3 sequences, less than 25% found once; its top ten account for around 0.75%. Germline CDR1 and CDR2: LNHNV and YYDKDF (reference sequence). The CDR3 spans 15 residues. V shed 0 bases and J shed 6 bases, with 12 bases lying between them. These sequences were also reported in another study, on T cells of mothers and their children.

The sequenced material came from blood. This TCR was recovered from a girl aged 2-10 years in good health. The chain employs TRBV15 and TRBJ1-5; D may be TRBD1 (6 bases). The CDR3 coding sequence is TGTGCCACCAGCAGAGATATTTGGGGGGCTCAGCCCCAGCATTTT. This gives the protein CATSRDIWGAQPQHF.